The 13 T cell receptor beta chains listed next were all sequenced from one sample in a study of beta chain features in type 1 diabetes. Findings of the study overall: There was a moderate but significant shortening of TCRB CDR3s in all four CD4+ subsets of Type 1 diabetes patients.

Which antigens these TCRs recognize remains unknown. Sequencing targeted expressed TCRB transcripts, as all isolated RNA had been reverse transcribed. The method was immunoSEQ multiplex PCR; TCRdb's version includes in-frame clones alone and lacks a portion of them. In the table there are 150,000 to 200,000 clones, approximately 9.1% of which are singletons. Sequenced sample: central memory CD4+ T cells from blood. The receptor set was obtained from a woman aged 25 to 39 with type 1 diabetes.

A few counts support this clone. The V call is TRBV28, the J call TRBJ2-1; 14 bases line up with TRBD2. The CDR3 is made up of 14 amino acids. Per the germline V gene, CDR1 is MDHEN and CDR2 is SYDVKM. CDR3 sequence: CATGTSGSSRGQFF. CDR3 DNA: TGTGCAACCGGGACTAGCGGGAGTAGTAGGGGGCAGTTCTTC.

The rearrangement joins TRBV30 to TRBJ1-1; D might be TRBD1 (5 bases). Germline V gives CDR1 GTSNPN, CDR2 SVGIG (reference sequence). This CDR3 contains 13 residues. The V end was cut by 1 base, the J end by 7 bases, with 13 bases between. CDR3 sequence (DNA): TGTGCCTGGAGTGCCACAGGCACGTTTGAAGCTTTCTTT. Protein sequence: CAWSATGTFEAFF.

This clone appeared a few times. The chain couples TRBV18 to TRBJ2-7; no definite D call. Trimming pared 6 bases from V and 0 bases from J, leaving 12 bases between. This CDR3 region has 14 residues. Germline CDR1 KGHSH, CDR2 LQKENI. The CDR3 DNA follows: TGTGCCAGCTCCTTGTCCGGTTACTCCTACGAGCAGTACTTC. Encoded protein: CASSLSGYSYEQYF.

V usage is TRBV7-9 and J usage is TRBJ2-1, with D uncertain. The CDR3 loop spans 16 amino acids. CDR1 and CDR2 (germline): SEHNR, FQNEAQ (reference sequence). The ends were cut back, 5 bases at V and 0 bases at J, with 14 bases in the middle. CDR3 sequence: CASSVLPPSSYNEQFF. CDR3 nucleotides: TGTGCCAGCAGCGTCTTACCCCCTAGCTCCTACAATGAGCAGTTCTTC.

In DNA, the CDR3 is TGTGCCAGCAGCCCTCGAGGGTGCCCCTATAGGGAGACCCAGTACTTC. As protein: CASSPRGCPYRETQYF. The chain couples TRBV21-1 to TRBJ2-5; whether TRBD2, the table's D call, matches the DNA was not checked. TRBV21-1 is a documented pseudogene. The CDR3 runs to 16 residues.

This clone was detected a few times. The chain recombines TRBV18 with TRBJ1-1, with TRBD1 as a possible D gene (5 bases). With 2 bases removed from V and 3 bases from J, the gap between germline ends came to 16 bases. In germline, CDR1 is KGHSH, CDR2 LQKENI. The CDR3 has 16 residues. The CDR3 DNA follows: TGTGCCAGCTCACCATCTACGGGGGGGATCGACACTGAAGCTTTCTTT. This encodes CASSPSTGGIDTEAFF.

This chain connects TRBV7-9 to TRBJ2-3, with TRBD1 as a possible D gene (6 bases). Germline CDR1 reads SEHNR; CDR2 reads FQNEAQ (reference sequence). CDR3 length: 15 amino acids. V lost 2 bases and J 0 bases, leaving 9 bases between the germline ends. In nucleotides, the CDR3 is TGTGCCAGCAGCTTACAGGGACAAAGCACAGATACGCAGTATTTT. This codes for CASSLQGQSTDTQYF.

The chain recombines TRBV15 with TRBJ1-1; no firm D call. Germline V gene lookup returns CDR1 LNHNV and CDR2 YYDKDF (reference sequence). The V end was cut by 1 base, the J end by 1 base, with 7 bases between. This CDR3 is 14 amino acids long. CDR3 sequence reads: CATSRANGNTEAFF. The CDR3 DNA follows: TGTGCCACCAGCAGAGCGAACGGGAACACTGAAGCTTTCTTT.

This sequence joins TRBV5-1 and TRBJ2-3; unclear D gene. Trimming left V 2 bases short and J 0 bases short, with 7 bases between. The CDR3 totals 14 residues. The germline gives CDR1 SGHRS, CDR2 YFSETQ. CDR3 amino acids: CASSLSRSTDTQYF. CDR3 coding DNA: TGCGCCAGCAGCTTATCGAGAAGCACAGATACGCAGTATTTT.

This clone has a handful of counts. The V call is TRBV30, the J call TRBJ1-3; no definite D call. This CDR3 is 13 amino acids long. Germline V lookup: CDR1 GTSNPN, CDR2 SVGIG (reference sequence). Trimming pared 2 bases from V and 0 bases from J, leaving 5 bases between. The CDR3 spells CAWSPDSGNTIYF. CDR3 sequence (DNA): TGTGCCTGGAGTCCAGACTCTGGAAACACCATATATTTT.

This clone was seen a handful of times. V is TRBV7-2 and J is TRBJ2-7; TRBD1 agrees at 7 bases. Germline V gene sequence: CDR1 SGHTA, CDR2 FQGNSA. V gave up 1 base and J gave up 2 bases; unmatched junction bases: 5. This CDR3 is 15 amino acids long. CDR3 sequence: CASSLVGQGAYEQYF. CDR3 nucleotide sequence: TGTGCCAGCAGCTTAGTGGGGCAGGGGGCCTACGAGCAGTACTTC.

The chain has TRBV6-5 and TRBJ2-1; TRBD1 matches at 9 bases. The CDR3 sequence is 13 residues long. V trimming: 10 bases; J trimming: 6 bases; junction bases outside the gene matches: 7. The V gene's germline CDR1 is MNHEY and CDR2 SVGAGI. This CDR3 is CAIRDRDVNEQFF. CDR3 DNA sequence: TGTGCCATCCGGGACAGGGATGTCAATGAGCAGTTCTTC.

The sample holds a few counts of this clone. The junction does not match germline at one end; this may be a read error. This chain uses TRBV6-1 with TRBJ2-5; D perhaps matches TRBD2 (5 bases). CDR1 and CDR2 (germline): MNHNS, SASEGT. The length of the CDR3 is 13 residues. CDR3: CAISDGGLETQYF. For the CDR3, the DNA is TGTGCCATCAGTGATGGCGGGTTAGAGACCCAGTACTTC.